A single T cell receptor beta chain is shown here with its context. Its antigen is as yet unknown. This record belongs to a study of cytomegalovirus exposure and HLA in healthy donors. For the study at large: HLA-typed donors were the source of about 81 million unique TCRs held in an early data release. Study-level results: Owing to their indistinguishability, certain V segments, notably TRBV6-2 and TRBV6-3, were excluded. There were several of the most significant clusters that appeared linked to common viral pathogens in a later analysis. In a later analysis, at a false discovery rate of 0.05, over 15,000 TCR beta sequences were associated with HLA alleles.

The CDR3 length is 16 residues. The V end was cut by 1 base, the J end by 0 bases, with 10 bases between. Germline-derived CDR1 and CDR2 are LGHNA and YSLEER. PCR was performed using 60 Vbeta and 13 Jbeta primers. Clones were sequenced by immunoSEQ multiplex PCR, and TCRdb holds only the in-frame ones, with some missing. The data show 100,000 or so clones, around 75% seen once. The V gene is TRBV4-3, the J gene TRBJ1-3; possibly TRBD1 for D (6 bases). The sequencing sample was made of PBMCs. This sequence originates from a young woman in good health and CMV-seropositive. CDR3 residues: CASSQATGTSGNTIYF. The CDR3 DNA reads as TGCGCCAGCAGCCAAGCGACAGGCACCTCTGGAAACACCATATATTTT.